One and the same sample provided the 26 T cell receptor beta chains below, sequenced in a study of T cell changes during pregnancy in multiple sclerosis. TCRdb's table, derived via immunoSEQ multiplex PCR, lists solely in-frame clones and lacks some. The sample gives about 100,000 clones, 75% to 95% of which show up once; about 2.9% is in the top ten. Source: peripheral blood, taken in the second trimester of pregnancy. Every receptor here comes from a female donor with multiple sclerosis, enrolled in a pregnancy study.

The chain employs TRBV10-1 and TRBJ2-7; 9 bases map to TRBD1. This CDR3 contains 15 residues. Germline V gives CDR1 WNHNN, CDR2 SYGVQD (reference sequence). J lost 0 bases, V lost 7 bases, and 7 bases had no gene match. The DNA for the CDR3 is TGCGCCAGCATCACCGGGACAGGGTACTCCTACGAGCAGTACTTC. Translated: CASITGTGYSYEQYF.

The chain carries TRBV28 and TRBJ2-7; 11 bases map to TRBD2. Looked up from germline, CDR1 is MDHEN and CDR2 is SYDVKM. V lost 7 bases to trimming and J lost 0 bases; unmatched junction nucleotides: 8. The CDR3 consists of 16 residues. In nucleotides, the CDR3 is TGTGCCAGCAACCAAAGGGGGACTAGCGGCTCCTACGAGCAGTACTTC. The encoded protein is CASNQRGTSGSYEQYF.

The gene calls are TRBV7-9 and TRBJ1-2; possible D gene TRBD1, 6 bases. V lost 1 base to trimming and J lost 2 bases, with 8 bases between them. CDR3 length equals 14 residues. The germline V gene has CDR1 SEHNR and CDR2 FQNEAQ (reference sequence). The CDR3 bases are TGTGCCAGCAGCTTAGAAGGACAGAACTATGGCTACACCTTC. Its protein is CASSLEGQNYGYTF.

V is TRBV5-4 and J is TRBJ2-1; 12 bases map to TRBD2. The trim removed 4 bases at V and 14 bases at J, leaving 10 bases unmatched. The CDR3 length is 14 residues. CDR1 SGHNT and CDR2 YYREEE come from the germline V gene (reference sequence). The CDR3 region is CASSDAPRLAGEFF. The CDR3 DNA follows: TGTGCCAGCAGCGATGCGCCTCGACTAGCGGGAGAGTTCTTC. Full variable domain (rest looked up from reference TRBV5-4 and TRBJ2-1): ETGVTQSPTHLIKTRGQQVTLRCSSQSGHNTVSWYQQALGQGPQFIFQYYREEENGRGNFPPRFSGLQFPNYSSELNVNALELDDSALYLCASSDAPRLAGEFFGPGTRLTVL.

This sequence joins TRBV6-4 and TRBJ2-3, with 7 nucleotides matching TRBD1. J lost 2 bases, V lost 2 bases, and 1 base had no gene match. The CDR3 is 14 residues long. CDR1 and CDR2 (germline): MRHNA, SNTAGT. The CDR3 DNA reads TGTGCCAGCAGTGACGGGACAGCCACAGATACGCAGTATTTT. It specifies CASSDGTATDTQYF.

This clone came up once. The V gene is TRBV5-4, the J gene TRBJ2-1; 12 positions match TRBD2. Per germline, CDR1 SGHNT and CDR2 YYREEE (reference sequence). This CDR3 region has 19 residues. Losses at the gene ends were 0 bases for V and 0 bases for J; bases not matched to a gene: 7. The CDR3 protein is CASSLETSGSFSSYNEQFF. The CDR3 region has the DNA TGTGCCAGCAGCTTGGAGACTAGCGGGAGCTTTAGCTCCTACAATGAGCAGTTCTTC. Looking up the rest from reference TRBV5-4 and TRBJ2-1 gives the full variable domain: ETGVTQSPTHLIKTRGQQVTLRCSSQSGHNTVSWYQQALGQGPQFIFQYYREEENGRGNFPPRFSGLQFPNYSSELNVNALELDDSALYLCASSLETSGSFSSYNEQFFGPGTRLTVL.

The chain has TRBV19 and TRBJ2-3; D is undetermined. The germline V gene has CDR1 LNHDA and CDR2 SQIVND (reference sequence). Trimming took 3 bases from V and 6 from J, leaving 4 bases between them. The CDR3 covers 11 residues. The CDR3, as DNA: TGTGCCAGTAGTATCCGGGATACGCAGTATTTT. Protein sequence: CASSIRDTQYF.

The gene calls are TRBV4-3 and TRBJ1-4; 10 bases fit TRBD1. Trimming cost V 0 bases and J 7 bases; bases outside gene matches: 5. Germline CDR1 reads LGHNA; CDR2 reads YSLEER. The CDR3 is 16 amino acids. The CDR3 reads CASSQDGGTGAEKLFF. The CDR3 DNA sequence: TGCGCCAGCAGCCAAGATGGGGGGACAGGGGCTGAAAAACTGTTTTTT.

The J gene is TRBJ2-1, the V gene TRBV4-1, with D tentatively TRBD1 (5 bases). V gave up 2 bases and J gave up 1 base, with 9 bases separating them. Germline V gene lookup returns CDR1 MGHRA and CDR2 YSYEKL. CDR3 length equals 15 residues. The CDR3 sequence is CASSQSQGSYNEQFF. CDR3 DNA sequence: TGCGCCAGCAGCCAAAGCCAGGGTTCCTACAATGAGCAGTTCTTC.

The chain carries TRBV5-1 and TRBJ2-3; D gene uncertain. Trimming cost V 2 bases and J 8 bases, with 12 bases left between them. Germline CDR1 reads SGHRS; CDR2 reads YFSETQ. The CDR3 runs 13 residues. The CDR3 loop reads CASSLEVLATQYF. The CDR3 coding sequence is TGCGCCAGCAGCTTAGAGGTTTTGGCTACGCAGTATTTT. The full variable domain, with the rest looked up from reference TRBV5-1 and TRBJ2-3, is KAGVTQTPRYLIKTRGQQVTLSCSPISGHRSVSWYQQTPGQGLQFLFEYFSETQRNKGNFPGRFSGRQFSNSRSEMNVSTLELGDSALYLCASSLEVLATQYFGPGTRLTVL.

Here the CDR3 DNA reads TGTGCCAGCGGCGGACTAGCGGATTACAATGAGCAGTTCTTC. Amino acids: CASGGLADYNEQFF. The chain has TRBV5-6 and TRBJ2-1; 10 positions match TRBD2. The CDR3 spans 14 residues. J lost 4 bases, V lost 7 bases, and 5 bases had no gene match. From germline, CDR1 is SGHDT and CDR2 YYEEEE.

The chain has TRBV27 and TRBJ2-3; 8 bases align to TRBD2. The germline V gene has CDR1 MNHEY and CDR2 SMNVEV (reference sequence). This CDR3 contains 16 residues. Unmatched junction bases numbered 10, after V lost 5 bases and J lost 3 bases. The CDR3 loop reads CASSPWVAGRTDTQYF. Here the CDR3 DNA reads TGTGCCAGCAGTCCCTGGGTAGCGGGACGAACAGATACGCAGTATTTT.

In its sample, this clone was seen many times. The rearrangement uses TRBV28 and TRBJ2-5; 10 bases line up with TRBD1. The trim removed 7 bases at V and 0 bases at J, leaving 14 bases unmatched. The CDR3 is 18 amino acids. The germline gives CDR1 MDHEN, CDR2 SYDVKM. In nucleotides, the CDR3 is TGTGCCAGCACTGTAGGGACAGGGGAACACCCGTACCAAGAGACCCAGTACTTC. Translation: CASTVGTGEHPYQETQYF.

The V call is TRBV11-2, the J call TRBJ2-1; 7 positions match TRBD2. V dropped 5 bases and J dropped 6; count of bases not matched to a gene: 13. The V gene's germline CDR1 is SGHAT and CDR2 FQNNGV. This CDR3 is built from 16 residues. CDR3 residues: CASSPGTTGSGNEQFF. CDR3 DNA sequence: TGTGCCAGCAGCCCCGGGACTACGGGTTCGGGCAATGAGCAGTTCTTC.

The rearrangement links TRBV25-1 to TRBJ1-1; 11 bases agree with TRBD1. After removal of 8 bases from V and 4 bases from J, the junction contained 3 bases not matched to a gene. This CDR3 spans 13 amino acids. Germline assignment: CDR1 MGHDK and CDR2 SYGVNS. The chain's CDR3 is CASEGTGGTEAFF. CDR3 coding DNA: TGTGCCAGCGAGGGGACAGGGGGCACTGAAGCTTTCTTT.

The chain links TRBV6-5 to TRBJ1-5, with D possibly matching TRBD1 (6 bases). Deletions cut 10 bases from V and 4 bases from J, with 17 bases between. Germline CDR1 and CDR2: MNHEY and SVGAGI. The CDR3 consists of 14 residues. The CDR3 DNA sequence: TGTGCCACCCAGTTAAGAGGGGGAAATCAGCCCCAGCATTTT. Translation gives CATQLRGGNQPQHF.

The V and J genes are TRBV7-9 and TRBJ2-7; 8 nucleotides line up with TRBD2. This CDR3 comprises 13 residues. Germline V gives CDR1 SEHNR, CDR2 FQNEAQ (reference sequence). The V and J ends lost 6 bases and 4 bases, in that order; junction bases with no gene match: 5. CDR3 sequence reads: CASRGLAGYEQYF. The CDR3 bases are TGTGCCAGCAGAGGACTAGCAGGGTACGAGCAGTACTTC.

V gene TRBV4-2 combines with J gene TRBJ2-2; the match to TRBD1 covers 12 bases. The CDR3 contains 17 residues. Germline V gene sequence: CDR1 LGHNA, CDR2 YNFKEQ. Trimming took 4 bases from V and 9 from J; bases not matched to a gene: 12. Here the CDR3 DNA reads TGTGCCAGCAGCCTTTCTCCCCCCGGGACAGGGGGCAGGGAGCTGTTTTTT. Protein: CASSLSPPGTGGRELFF.

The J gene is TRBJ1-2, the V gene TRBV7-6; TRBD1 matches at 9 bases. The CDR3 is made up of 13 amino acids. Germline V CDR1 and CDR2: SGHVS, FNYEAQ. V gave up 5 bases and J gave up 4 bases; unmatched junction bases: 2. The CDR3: CASSQDRGYGYTF. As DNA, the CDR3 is TGTGCCAGCAGCCAGGACAGGGGCTATGGCTACACCTTC.

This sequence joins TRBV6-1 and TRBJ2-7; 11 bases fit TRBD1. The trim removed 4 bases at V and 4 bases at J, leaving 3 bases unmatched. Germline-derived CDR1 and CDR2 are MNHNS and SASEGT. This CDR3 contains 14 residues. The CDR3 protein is CASSADRGRYEQYF. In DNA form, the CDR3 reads TGTGCCAGCAGTGCGGACAGGGGGCGGTACGAGCAGTACTTC.

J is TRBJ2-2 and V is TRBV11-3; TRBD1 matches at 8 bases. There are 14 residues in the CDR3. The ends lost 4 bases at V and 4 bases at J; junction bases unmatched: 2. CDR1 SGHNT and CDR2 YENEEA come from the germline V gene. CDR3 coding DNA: TGTGCCAGCAGCTCGGACAGGGCCACCGGGGAGCTGTTTTTT. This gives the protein CASSSDRATGELFF.

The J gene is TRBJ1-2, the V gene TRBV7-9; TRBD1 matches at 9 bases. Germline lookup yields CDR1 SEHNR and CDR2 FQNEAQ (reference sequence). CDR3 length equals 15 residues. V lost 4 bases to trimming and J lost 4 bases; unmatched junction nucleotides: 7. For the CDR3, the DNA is TGTGCCAGCAGCTCGCCGGGACAGGGTTCCTATGGCTACACCTTC. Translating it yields CASSSPGQGSYGYTF.

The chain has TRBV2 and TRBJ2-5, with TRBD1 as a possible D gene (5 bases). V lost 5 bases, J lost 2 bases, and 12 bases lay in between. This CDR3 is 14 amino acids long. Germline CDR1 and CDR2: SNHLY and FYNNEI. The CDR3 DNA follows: TGTGCCAGCAGTCTTAGCAACAGGCAAGAGACCCAGTACTTC. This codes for CASSLSNRQETQYF. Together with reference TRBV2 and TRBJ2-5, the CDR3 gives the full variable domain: EPEVTQTPSHQVTQMGQEVILRCVPISNHLYFYWYRQILGQKVEFLVSFYNNEISEKSEIFDDQFSVERPDGSNFTLKIRSTKLEDSAMYFCASSLSNRQETQYFGPGTRLLVL.

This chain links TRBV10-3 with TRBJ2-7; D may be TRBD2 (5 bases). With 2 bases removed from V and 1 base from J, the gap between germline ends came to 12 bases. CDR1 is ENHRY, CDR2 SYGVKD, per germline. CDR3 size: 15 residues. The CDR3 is CAISEGGLSSYEQYF. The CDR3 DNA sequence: TGTGCCATCAGTGAGGGCGGGTTGTCGTCCTACGAGCAGTACTTC.

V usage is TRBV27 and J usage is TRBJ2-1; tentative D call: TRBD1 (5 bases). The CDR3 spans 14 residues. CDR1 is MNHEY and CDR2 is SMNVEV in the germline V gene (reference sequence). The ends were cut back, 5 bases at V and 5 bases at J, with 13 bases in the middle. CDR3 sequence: CASSGSGWDNEQFF. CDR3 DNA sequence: TGTGCCAGCAGTGGATCAGGGTGGGACAATGAGCAGTTCTTC.

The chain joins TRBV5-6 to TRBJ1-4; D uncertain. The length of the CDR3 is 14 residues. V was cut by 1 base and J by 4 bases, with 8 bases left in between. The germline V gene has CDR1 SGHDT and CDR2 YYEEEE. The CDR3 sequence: CASSLRGINEKLFF. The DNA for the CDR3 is TGTGCCAGCAGCTTGAGAGGGATTAATGAAAAACTGTTTTTT. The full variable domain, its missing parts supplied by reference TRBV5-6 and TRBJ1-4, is DAGVTQSPTHLIKTRGQQVTLRCSPKSGHDTVSWYQQALGQGPQFIFQYYEEEERQRGNFPDRFSGHQFPNYSSELNVNALLLGDSALYLCASSLRGINEKLFFGSGTQLSVL.